This TCR beta chain derives from a study of cytomegalovirus exposure and HLA in healthy donors. About the research overall: Of the donors genotyped, approximately 410 in all, 81% fell in the Caucasian-associated ancestry cluster.

Donors likely had unrecorded immune exposures despite being nominally healthy when sampled. This clone showed up just once. Germline values: CDR1 SGHAT, CDR2 FQDESV (reference sequence). The CDR3 is 15 amino acids. V trimming: 4 bases; J trimming: 0 bases; junction bases outside the gene matches: 5. The PCR was carried out with 60 Vbeta primers and 13 Jbeta primers. Sequencing used immunoSEQ multiplex PCR; TCRdb keeps in-frame clones, though not all of them. The table includes fewer than 200,000 clones, approximately 67% detected once. The chain is built from TRBV11-1 and TRBJ2-7; 8 nucleotides line up with TRBD2. This TCR derives from a woman aged 18-30 years in good health and CMV-seropositive. The sequenced material came from PBMCs. CDR3 residues: CASSWSGGLSYEQYF. The CDR3 bases are TGTGCCAGCAGCTGGAGCGGGGGCCTCTCCTACGAGCAGTACTTC.